This TCR beta chain was profiled in a study of shared clonotypes between healthy human individuals (dated by TCRdb to 2018 to 2020). Background on the whole study: The cohort included three men and a couple of women between 18 and 49 years of age. Different laboratories and diverse techniques were used to prepare libraries and sequence TCR repertoires, to increase sequencing depth and limit assay-specific biases. The study deeply sequenced blood TCR repertoires of about 5 healthy adults to estimate repertoire size and the extent of clonotype sharing between individuals. Per donor, three plates each were used for CD4 naive and CD4 memory, two for CD8 naive, and one for CD8 memory. Per donor, leukapheresis produced somewhere between about 0.9 and 9.5 billion PBMCs. Findings and caveats that apply to the study as a whole: Compared with non-shared clonotypes, the clonotypes found in all four sorted-subset donors had higher generation probabilities. Only blood was sampled, and tissue TCR repertoires likely differ from those in blood. Larger estimated clonotype richness was generally found for naive subsets than for memory subsets. About 5% of naive CD4, 3.5% of naive CD8, 2.3% of memory CD4, and about 0.4% of memory CD8 clonotypes were shared across several donors. Rarefaction of sorted-subset datasets indicated incomplete sequencing despite the large sequencing depth. Pairwise subsampling led to the expectation that sequencing depth would affect the degree of clonotype sharing among donors. The genetic and exposure-history diversity represented was limited by the small number of donors.

To note about this clone: No antigen is known for it. Base qualities are not recorded, but no much larger clone differs from it by a single base.

The donors were healthy, HIV-negative adults with no recently reported acute infections or vaccinations. Only Caucasian adults living in Nashville, Tennessee, USA were represented among the donors. CD4+ T cells were enriched by magnetic negative selection, after which naive cells were positively selected on CD45RA and the negative fraction was taken as the memory subset. Blood was obtained by leukapheresis, after which PBMCs were separated by Ficoll-Histopaque density gradient centrifugation and cryopreserved in liquid nitrogen vapor phase. Analytical flow cytometry was used to check the purity and quantity of every magnetically sorted T cell population. Genomic DNA was isolated from each sorted fraction and quantified by UV absorbance on a Nanodrop 2000c. TCR CDR3 regions were amplified from genomic DNA by multiplex PCR using the deep immunoSEQ assay. Extracted genomic DNA from each cell subset was spread evenly across all wells of several immunoSEQ 96-well plates, with each plate serving as a replicate. For sorted subsets, approximately 190 ng genomic DNA, equal to tens of thousands of T cell genomes, was loaded into each replicate PCR. Purified libraries were quantified with a Qubit 3.0 fluorometer, sized on a Bioanalyzer 2100, and re-quantified with the KAPA Library Quantification kit. Every immunoSEQ 96-well plate was sequenced on a dedicated single-read 150-cycle Illumina NextSeq 550 flow cell. As for how the authors treated the data: Because only junctional sequences without quality scores were contained in the immunoSEQ output, filtering matching that applied to full-length reads could not be performed. To assign V/J genes and CDR3, sequences were annotated against IMGT germline references using PyIR, a Python wrapper for IgBLAST v1.9. Reads were removed for weak V/J assignments (E-value above 1e-6), missing CDR3, stop codons, out-of-frame junctions, or ambiguous translated residues. A V3J clonotype was defined by an identical inferred V gene, J gene, and CDR3 amino acid sequence. The percentage overlap between two repertoires was calculated by dividing the number of shared unique clonotypes by the size of the smaller repertoire. Repertoire richness was assessed with RTK rarefaction, the Chao1 estimator, and Recon v2.1 estimates of unobserved clonotypes. Generation probabilities for all TCRbeta clonotypes obtained by the gDNA method from a handful of donors were computed using OLGA. Here the immuneACCESS table is served through TCRdb, limited to in-frame sequences with V and J called. Missing clones are a known gap in these copies; in checked studies unresolved V genes cover under half, and the rest lacks a known reason. The DNA gave D and trimming, while V, J and clone size come from that table. This sample lists roughly 1,000,000 clones; 70% to 80% were detected once. Clones ranked in the top ten supply more than 0.5% of the sample.

As encoded in the germline V gene, CDR1 is SNHLY while CDR2 is FYNNEI. The CDR3 spans 16 residues, from the cysteine through the phenylalanine. The only DNA kept is the CDR3, 48 bases in frame from the first base. The trim is 7 bases for V and 6 bases for J, with a gap of 25 bases between the germline ends. This clonotype originated in a man aged 18 to 29 in good health. Some clones in this sample may be carry-over from other donors' samples. The chain uses TRBV2 and TRBJ2-7, with the D gene not confidently named. The material sequenced was memory CD4+ T cells from PBMCs. What this sample's cell subset or site label stands for: CD45RA-negative fraction. The CDR3 region reads CASTYFDTARLVEQYF. The DNA sequence follows: TGTGCCAGCACCTACTTCGACACAGCCCGTTTAGTCGAGCAGTACTTC.